The T cell receptor (beta chain) under discussion was sequenced for a study of T cell responses to AZD1222 COVID-19 vaccine. Findings of the study overall: At 160-218 and 743-854, vaccine-associated CD4 TCRs were dominant, and they spanned spike. White British ancestry dominated among donors, who included more females, and clonal diversity was possibly underestimated. Repertoires were sampled only after the peak T cell response.

As regards this clone: Its antigen is not identified.

The CDR3 sequence is 14 residues long. V lost 7 bases and J lost 7; bases outside the gene matches: 10. The germline V gene has CDR1 SNHLY and CDR2 FYNNEI. Data came from immunoSEQ multiplex PCR; TCRdb stores just in-frame clones and leaves some out. The data contain about 59,000 clones, approximately 92% of them singletons. The rearrangement links TRBV2 to TRBJ1-5; 7 bases fit TRBD1. This sample comprised peripheral blood, obtained 28 days after the second AZD1222 dose. The sequence derives from an adult who received the AZD1222 COVID-19 vaccine. The CDR3 protein is CASTGQEQVQPQHF. DNA for the CDR3: TGTGCCAGCACAGGACAGGAGCAAGTACAGCCCCAGCATTTT.